The 15 T cell receptor beta chains in this list originate from one sample, sequenced in a study of blood T cell repertoires in COVID-19. Produced via immunoSEQ multiplex PCR; TCRdb's table is partial and in-frame only. The sample holds about 70,000 clones; roughly 90% are singletons and the top ten take 1.4% to 1.5%. Sequencing was carried out using peripheral blood. Source of these receptors: a man in his forties or fifties with acute or convalescent COVID-19.

V is TRBV18 and J is TRBJ1-1; TRBD1 might be the D (5 bases). CDR1 is KGHSH and CDR2 is LQKENI in the germline V gene. V was cut by 6 bases and J by 3 bases, with 11 bases left in between. CDR3 length: 13 amino acids. CDR3 protein: CASSRDRDTEAFF. The CDR3 DNA follows: TGTGCCAGCTCCCGTGACAGAGACACTGAAGCTTTCTTT.

The chain recombines TRBV19 with TRBJ2-7; D possibly corresponds to TRBD1 (5 bases). This CDR3 contains 17 residues. Deletions cut 3 bases from V and 2 bases from J, with 20 bases between. The germline V gene encodes CDR1 LNHDA and CDR2 SQIVND (reference sequence). The CDR3 sequence is CASSMGWSRAETYEQYF. CDR3 nucleotides: TGTGCCAGTAGTATGGGGTGGAGCAGGGCCGAAACCTACGAGCAGTACTTC.

A single count supports this clone. V and J are TRBV24-1 and TRBJ2-5; no reliable D call. The germline gives CDR1 KGHDR, CDR2 SFDVKD. The V gene lost 5 bases and the J gene lost 3 bases, with 9 bases spanning the gap. The CDR3 runs to 13 residues. The CDR3 loop is CATSGKAKETQYF. DNA for the CDR3: TGTGCCACCAGTGGCAAAGCAAAAGAGACCCAGTACTTC.

The rearrangement links TRBV2 to TRBJ1-6; 7 nucleotides align to TRBD1. With V trimmed by 5 bases and J by 9 bases, 7 bases remained unmatched. This CDR3 spans 14 amino acids. Germline CDR1 SNHLY, CDR2 FYNNEI. DNA for the CDR3: TGTGCCAGCAGTTACGACAGGGTTTTTTCACCCCTCCACTTT. This encodes CASSYDRVFSPLHF.

DNA for the CDR3: TGTGCCAGCTCACCACAGGGGGCAGGGGGCTACAATGAGCAGTTCTTC. Translation gives CASSPQGAGGYNEQFF. This chain connects TRBV18 to TRBJ2-1; 7 nucleotides align to TRBD1. The CDR3 runs 16 residues. Germline CDR1 is KGHSH and CDR2 is LQKENI. Trimming removed 1 base from V and 3 bases from J; junction bases left unmatched: 6.

The V call is TRBV6-5, the J call TRBJ1-1; a possible D gene is TRBD1 (6 bases). The CDR3 runs 14 residues. V was pared by 2 bases and J by 0 bases, with 7 bases between. The V gene's germline CDR1 is MNHEY and CDR2 SVGAGI. This chain's CDR3 is CASSYGGLNTEAFF. The CDR3 nucleotides read TGTGCCAGCAGTTACGGGGGCCTGAACACTGAAGCTTTCTTT.

The V and J genes are TRBV10-1 and TRBJ2-7; TRBD1 matches 7 bases. This CDR3 has 11 residues. Germline CDR1 is WNHNN and CDR2 is SYGVQD (reference sequence). After removal of 10 bases from V and 6 bases from J, the junction contained 6 bases not matched to a gene. CDR3: CANRQGGEQYV. For the CDR3, the DNA is TGCGCCAACCGACAGGGCGGCGAGCAGTACGTC.

This sequence joins TRBV4-1 and TRBJ1-5; D may be TRBD1 (6 bases). The CDR3 runs 15 residues. CDR1 is MGHRA and CDR2 is YSYEKL in the germline V gene. The V gene lost 2 bases and the J gene lost 2 bases, with 10 bases spanning the gap. As DNA, the CDR3 is TGCGCCAGCAGCCAACGGGACAATCGCAATCAGCCCCAGCATTTT. The encoded protein is CASSQRDNRNQPQHF.

Here the CDR3 reads CASSYRSGEQETQYF. As DNA, the CDR3 is TGTGCCAGCAGTTACAGGTCAGGGGAACAAGAGACCCAGTACTTC. V usage is TRBV6-5 and J usage is TRBJ2-5, with TRBD1 as a possible D gene (6 bases). CDR3 length: 15 amino acids. Per the germline V gene, CDR1 is MNHEY and CDR2 is SVGAGI. Trimming shortened V by 2 bases and J by 2 bases, and 12 bases separated the two germline ends.

The chain links TRBV4-2 to TRBJ2-7; D not resolved. The CDR3 consists of 13 residues. CDR1 and CDR2 from the germline V gene are LGHNA and YNFKEQ. V was trimmed by 1 base and J by 3 bases, leaving 7 bases between them. The CDR3 loop reads CASSQGNGYEQYF. The CDR3 DNA reads TGTGCCAGCAGCCAAGGTAACGGCTACGAGCAGTACTTC.

DNA for the CDR3: TGTGCCAGCAGCTTATCCCTTTCCGGGACAGGGTCTGACAATGAGCAGTTCTTC. Its protein is CASSLSLSGTGSDNEQFF. V and J are TRBV11-3 and TRBJ2-1; 9 bases are a match to TRBD1. This CDR3 is built from 18 residues. Germline assignment: CDR1 SGHNT and CDR2 YENEEA. Trimming cost V 2 bases and J 5 bases; bases outside gene matches: 13.

This clone was counted only a few times. The rearrangement joins TRBV4-3 to TRBJ2-2, with 7 bases matching TRBD1. V gave up 0 bases and J gave up 4 bases; unmatched junction bases: 11. The CDR3 consists of 18 residues. Germline V CDR1 and CDR2: LGHNA, YSLEER. The CDR3 loop reads CASSQEPVTGAGTGELFF. In DNA, the CDR3 is TGCGCCAGCAGCCAAGAGCCAGTTACAGGGGCGGGCACCGGGGAGCTGTTTTTT.

The gene calls are TRBV27 and TRBJ2-7; the match to TRBD2 covers 8 bases. The CDR3 runs 14 residues. V trimming: 7 bases; J trimming: 4 bases; junction bases outside the gene matches: 9. Germline CDR1 MNHEY, CDR2 SMNVEV (reference sequence). The CDR3 is CASKERAGDYEQYF. The CDR3, as DNA: TGTGCCAGCAAGGAGAGAGCGGGAGATTACGAGCAGTACTTC.

The chain has TRBV19 and TRBJ2-3; 14 nucleotides match TRBD2. The CDR3 extends over 18 amino acids. The junction had 6 bases not matched to a gene; V was cut back by 3 bases and J by 1 base. Per the germline V gene, CDR1 is LNHDA and CDR2 is SQIVND (reference sequence). CDR3 region: CASSMGLAGEAGTDTQYF. The CDR3 coding sequence is TGTGCCAGTAGTATGGGACTAGCGGGAGAGGCGGGCACAGATACGCAGTATTTT. The whole variable domain, remainder taken from reference TRBV19 and TRBJ2-3, is DGGITQSPKYLFRKEGQNVTLSCEQNLNHDAMYWYRQDPGQGLRLIYYSQIVNDFQKGDIAEGYSVSREKKESFPLTVTSAQKNPTAFYLCASSMGLAGEAGTDTQYFGPGTRLTVL.

The gene calls are TRBV11-2 and TRBJ2-3, with D maybe TRBD2 (5 bases). Between the trimmed V and J ends, which lost 4 bases and 0 bases, there was a span of 11 bases. Germline lookup yields CDR1 SGHAT and CDR2 FQNNGV. This CDR3 is 15 amino acids long. In nucleotides, the CDR3 is TGTGCCAGCAGCTCCGCAAGGAGGAGCACAGATACGCAGTATTTT. Protein product: CASSSARRSTDTQYF.